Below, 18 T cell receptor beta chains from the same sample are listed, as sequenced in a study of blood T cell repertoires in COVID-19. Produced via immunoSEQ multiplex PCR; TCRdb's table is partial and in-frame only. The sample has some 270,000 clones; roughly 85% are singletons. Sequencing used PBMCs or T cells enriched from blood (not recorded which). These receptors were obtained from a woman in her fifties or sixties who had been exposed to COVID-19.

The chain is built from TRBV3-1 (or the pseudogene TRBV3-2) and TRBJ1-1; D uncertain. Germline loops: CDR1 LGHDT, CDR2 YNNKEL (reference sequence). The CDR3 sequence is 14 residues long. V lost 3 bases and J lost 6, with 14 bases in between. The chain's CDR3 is CASSQVGRGAEAFF. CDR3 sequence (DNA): TGTGCCAGCAGCCAGGTTGGCAGAGGCGCTGAAGCTTTCTTT.

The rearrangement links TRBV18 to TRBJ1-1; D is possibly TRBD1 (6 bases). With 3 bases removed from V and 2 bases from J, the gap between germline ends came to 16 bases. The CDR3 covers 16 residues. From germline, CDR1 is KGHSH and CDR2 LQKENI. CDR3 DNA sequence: TGTGCCAGCTCACCTACAGCCGGGACACTCAACACTGAAGCTTTCTTT. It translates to CASSPTAGTLNTEAFF.

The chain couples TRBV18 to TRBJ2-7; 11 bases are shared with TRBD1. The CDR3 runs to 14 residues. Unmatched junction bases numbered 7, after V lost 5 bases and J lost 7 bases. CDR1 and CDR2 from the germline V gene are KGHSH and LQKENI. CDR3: CASSSGQGAREQYF. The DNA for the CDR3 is TGTGCCAGCTCAAGCGGACAGGGGGCGCGTGAGCAGTACTTC.

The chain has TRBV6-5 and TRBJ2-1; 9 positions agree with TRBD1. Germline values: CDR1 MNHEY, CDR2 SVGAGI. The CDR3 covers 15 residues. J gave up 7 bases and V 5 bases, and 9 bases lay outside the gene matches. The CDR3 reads CASSLTGTGRNEQFF. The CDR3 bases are TGTGCCAGCAGTCTAACCGGGACAGGGAGGAATGAGCAGTTCTTC.

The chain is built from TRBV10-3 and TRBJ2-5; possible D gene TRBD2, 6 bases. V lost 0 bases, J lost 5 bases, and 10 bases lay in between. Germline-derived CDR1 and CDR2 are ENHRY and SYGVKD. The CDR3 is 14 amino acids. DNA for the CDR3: TGTGCCATCAGTGAGTCTGGGGCGGGGGAGACCCAGTACTTC. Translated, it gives CAISESGAGETQYF.

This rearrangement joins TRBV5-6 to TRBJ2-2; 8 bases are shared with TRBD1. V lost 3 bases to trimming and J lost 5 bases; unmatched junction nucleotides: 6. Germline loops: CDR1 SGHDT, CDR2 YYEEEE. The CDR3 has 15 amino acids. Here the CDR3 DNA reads TGTGCCAGCAGCTACGGGACAGGAAGAACCGGGGAGCTGTTTTTT. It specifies CASSYGTGRTGELFF. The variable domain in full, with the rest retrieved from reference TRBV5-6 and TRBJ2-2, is DAGVTQSPTHLIKTRGQQVTLRCSPKSGHDTVSWYQQALGQGPQFIFQYYEEEERQRGNFPDRFSGHQFPNYSSELNVNALLLGDSALYLCASSYGTGRTGELFFGEGSRLTVL.

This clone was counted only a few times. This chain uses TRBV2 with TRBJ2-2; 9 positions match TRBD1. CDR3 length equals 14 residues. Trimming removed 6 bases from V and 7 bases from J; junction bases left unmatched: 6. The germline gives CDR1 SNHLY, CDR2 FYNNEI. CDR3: CASRPDRGGGELFF. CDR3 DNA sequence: TGTGCCAGCAGGCCGGACAGGGGCGGCGGGGAGCTGTTTTTT.

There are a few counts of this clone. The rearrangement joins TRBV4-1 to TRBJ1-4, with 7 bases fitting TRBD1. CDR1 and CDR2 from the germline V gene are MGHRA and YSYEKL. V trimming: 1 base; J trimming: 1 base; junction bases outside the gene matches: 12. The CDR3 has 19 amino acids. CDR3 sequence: CASSQVRSDRVETNEKLFF. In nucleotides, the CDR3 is TGCGCCAGCAGCCAAGTGAGGTCCGACAGGGTGGAAACTAATGAAAAACTGTTTTTT.

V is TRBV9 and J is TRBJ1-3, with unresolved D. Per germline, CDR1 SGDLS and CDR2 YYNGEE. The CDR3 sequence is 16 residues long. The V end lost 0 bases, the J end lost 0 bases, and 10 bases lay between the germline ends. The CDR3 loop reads CASSVAGGFSGNTIYF. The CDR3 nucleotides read TGTGCCAGCAGCGTAGCCGGCGGCTTCTCTGGAAACACCATATATTTT. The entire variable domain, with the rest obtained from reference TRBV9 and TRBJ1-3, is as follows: DSGVTQTPKHLITATGQRVTLRCSPRSGDLSVYWYQQSLDQGLQFLIQYYNGEERAKGNILERFSAQQFPDLHSELNLSSLELGDSALYFCASSVAGGFSGNTIYFGEGSWLTVV.

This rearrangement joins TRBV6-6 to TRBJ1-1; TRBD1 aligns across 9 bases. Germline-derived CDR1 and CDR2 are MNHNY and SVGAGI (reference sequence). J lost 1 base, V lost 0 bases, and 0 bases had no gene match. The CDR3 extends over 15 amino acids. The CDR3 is CASSYSGQGNTEAFF. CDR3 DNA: TGTGCCAGCAGTTACTCGGGACAGGGGAACACTGAAGCTTTCTTT.

The CDR3 protein is CASSPDRGTTGELFF. In DNA form, the CDR3 reads TGTGCCAGCAGTCCGGACAGGGGAACCACCGGGGAGCTGTTTTTT. J is TRBJ2-2 and V is TRBV6-4, with 9 nucleotides matching TRBD1. The CDR3 length is 15 residues. With V trimmed by 5 bases and J by 4 bases, 5 bases remained unmatched. Germline lookup yields CDR1 MRHNA and CDR2 SNTAGT.

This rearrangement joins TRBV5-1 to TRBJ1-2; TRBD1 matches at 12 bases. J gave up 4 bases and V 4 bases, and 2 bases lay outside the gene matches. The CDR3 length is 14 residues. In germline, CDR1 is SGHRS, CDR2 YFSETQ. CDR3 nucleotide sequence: TGCGCCAGCAGCGGGACAGGGGGCGTCTATGGCTACACCTTC. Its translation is CASSGTGGVYGYTF.

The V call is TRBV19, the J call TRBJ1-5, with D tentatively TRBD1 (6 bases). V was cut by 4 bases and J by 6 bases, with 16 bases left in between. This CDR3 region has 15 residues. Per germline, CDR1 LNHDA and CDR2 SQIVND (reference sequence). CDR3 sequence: CASSTTGQGGQPQHF. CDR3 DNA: TGTGCCAGTAGTACCACAGGGCAAGGAGGTCAGCCCCAGCATTTT.

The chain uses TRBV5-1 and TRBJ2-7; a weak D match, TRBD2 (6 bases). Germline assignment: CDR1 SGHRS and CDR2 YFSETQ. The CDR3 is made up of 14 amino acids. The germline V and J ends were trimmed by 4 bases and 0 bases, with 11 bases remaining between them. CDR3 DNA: TGCGCCAGCAGCCCCTCCGGGAGCTCCTACGAGCAGTACTTC. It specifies CASSPSGSSYEQYF.

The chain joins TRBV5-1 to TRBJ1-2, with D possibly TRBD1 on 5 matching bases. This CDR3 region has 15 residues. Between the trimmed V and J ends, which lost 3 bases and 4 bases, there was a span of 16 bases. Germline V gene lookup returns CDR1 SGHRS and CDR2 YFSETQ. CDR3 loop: CASSSGRGDPYGYTF. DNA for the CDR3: TGCGCCAGCAGCTCTGGAAGGGGCGATCCCTATGGCTACACCTTC.

CDR3 protein: CATSRAGTGDRYGYTF. DNA for the CDR3: TGTGCCACCAGCAGAGCCGGGACAGGGGATCGCTATGGCTACACCTTC. The chain couples TRBV15 to TRBJ1-2; 10 bases align to TRBD1. Trimming at V came to 1 base and at J to 4 bases, leaving 6 bases not matched to a gene. Germline lookup yields CDR1 LNHNV and CDR2 YYDKDF (reference sequence). The CDR3 sequence is 16 residues long.

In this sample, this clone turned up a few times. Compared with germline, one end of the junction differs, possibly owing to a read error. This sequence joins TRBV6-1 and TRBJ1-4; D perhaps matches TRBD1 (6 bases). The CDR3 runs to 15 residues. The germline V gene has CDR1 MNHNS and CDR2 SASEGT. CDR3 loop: CASREGGGSSEKLFF. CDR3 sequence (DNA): TGTGCCAGCAGGGAAGGGGGGGGAAGCAGTGAAAAACTGTTTTTT.

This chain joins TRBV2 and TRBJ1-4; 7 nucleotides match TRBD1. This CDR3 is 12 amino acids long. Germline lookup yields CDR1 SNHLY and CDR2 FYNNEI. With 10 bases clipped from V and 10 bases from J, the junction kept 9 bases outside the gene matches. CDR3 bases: TGTGCCACCCGGAACAGGGGAGGAAAACTGTTTTTT. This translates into CATRNRGGKLFF.